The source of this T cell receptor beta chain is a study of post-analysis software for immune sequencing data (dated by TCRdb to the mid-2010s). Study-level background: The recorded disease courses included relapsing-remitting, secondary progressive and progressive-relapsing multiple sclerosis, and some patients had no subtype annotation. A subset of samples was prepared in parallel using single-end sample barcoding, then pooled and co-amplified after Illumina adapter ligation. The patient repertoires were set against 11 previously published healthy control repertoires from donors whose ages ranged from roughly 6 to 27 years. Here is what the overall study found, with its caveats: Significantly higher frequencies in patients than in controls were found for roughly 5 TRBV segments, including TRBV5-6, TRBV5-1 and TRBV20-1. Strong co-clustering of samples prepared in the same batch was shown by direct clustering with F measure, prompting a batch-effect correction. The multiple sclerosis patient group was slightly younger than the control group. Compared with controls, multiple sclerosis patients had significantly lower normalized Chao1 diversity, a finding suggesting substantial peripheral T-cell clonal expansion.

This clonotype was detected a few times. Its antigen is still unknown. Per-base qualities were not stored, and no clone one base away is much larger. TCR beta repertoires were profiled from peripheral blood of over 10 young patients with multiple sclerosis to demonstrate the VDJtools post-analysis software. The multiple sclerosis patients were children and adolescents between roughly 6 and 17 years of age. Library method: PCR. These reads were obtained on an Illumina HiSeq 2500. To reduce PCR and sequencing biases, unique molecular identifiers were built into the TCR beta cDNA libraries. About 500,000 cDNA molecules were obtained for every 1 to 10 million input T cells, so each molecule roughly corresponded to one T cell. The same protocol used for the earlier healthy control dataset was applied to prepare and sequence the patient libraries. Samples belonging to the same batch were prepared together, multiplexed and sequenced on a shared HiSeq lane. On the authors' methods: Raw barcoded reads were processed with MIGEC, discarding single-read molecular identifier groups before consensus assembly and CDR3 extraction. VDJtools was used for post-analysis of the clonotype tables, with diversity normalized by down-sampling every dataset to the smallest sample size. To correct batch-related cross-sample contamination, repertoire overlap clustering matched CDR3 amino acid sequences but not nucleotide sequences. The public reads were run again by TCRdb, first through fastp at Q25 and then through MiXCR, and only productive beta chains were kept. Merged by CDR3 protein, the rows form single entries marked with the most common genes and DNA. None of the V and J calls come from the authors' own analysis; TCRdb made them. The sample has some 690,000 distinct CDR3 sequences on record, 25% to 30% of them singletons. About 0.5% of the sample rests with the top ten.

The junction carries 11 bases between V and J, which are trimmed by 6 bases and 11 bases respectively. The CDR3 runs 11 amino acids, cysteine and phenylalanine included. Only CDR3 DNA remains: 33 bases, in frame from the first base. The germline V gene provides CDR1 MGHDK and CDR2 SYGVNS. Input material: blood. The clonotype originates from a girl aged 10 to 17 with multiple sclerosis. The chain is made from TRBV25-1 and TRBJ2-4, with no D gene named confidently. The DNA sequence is TGTGCCAGCAGCCATATAAAATTTCAGTACTTC. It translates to CASSHIKFQYF.